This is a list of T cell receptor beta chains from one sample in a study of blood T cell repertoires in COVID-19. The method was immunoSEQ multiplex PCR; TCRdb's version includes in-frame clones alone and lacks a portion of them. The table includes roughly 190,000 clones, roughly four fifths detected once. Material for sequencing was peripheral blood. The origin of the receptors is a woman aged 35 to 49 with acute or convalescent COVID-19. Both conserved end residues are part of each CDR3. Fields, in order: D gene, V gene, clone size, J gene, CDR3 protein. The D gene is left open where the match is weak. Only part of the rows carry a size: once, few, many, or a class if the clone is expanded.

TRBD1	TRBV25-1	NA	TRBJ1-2	CASSAGTGYGYTF
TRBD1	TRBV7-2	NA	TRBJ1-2	CASSEGTAMYGYTF
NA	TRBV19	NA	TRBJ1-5	CASSIFFDRQPQHF
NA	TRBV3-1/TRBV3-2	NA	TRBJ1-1	CASSQEEYPAPAFF
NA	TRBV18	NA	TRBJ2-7	CASSPRGYEQYF
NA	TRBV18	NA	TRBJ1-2	CASSPIPPKGHGYTF
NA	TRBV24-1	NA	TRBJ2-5	CATSVRGETQYF
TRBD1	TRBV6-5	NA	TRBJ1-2	CASNRGRDGYTF
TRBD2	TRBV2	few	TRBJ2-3	CASRRREEGDTQYF
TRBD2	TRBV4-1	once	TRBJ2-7	CASSRGLAGSMSSYEQYF